This TCR beta chain was retrieved from a study of T cell repertoires in cytomegalovirus infection (dated by TCRdb to the late 2010s). As for the study more broadly: Peptide stimulations targeted recently identified HLA-C-restricted CMV epitopes, whose presentation resists viral immunomodulation, together with well-studied HLA-B-restricted epitopes. The HLA type of each donor mattered for the analysis, because public TCR beta signatures pointed to carriage of CMV infection along with the matching HLA type. Findings and caveats that apply to the study as a whole: In both this cohort and an independent approximately 400-donor cohort, the cumulative frequency of public TCR beta family members distinguished carriers of CMV infection plus the relevant HLA type. The ex vivo response was dominated by HLA-C-restricted CMV-specific TCR beta clonotypes, which also provided the single most frequent clonotype in two of eight donors.

The treatment or condition label on this specimen signifies: in vitro stimulation with specific CMV peptide epitopes to enrich CMV-specific T cells. This clonotype was seen many times. Its target antigen remains unknown. No per-base quality is available; no much larger clone lies one base away. As encoded in the germline V gene, CDR1 is SGHTA while CDR2 is FQGNSA. From the cysteine through the phenylalanine, the CDR3 covers 15 amino acids. Only CDR3 DNA remains: 45 bases, in frame from the first base. V ends up 6 bases short and J 5 bases short, with an unmatched junction base count of 6. The instrument given in TCRdb is Illumina HiSeq 1500. Clones were called with MiXCR by TCRdb after fastp trimmed the public reads at Q25, and only in-frame beta chains were retained. All rows with the same CDR3 protein become a single entry with the most common DNA and genes. The sample records hundreds of thousands of distinct CDR3 sequences, about 33% of which are singletons. The ten largest clones add up to about 20% of the sample.

The chain is made from TRBV7-2 and TRBJ2-3; TRBD2 lines up with 12 middle nucleotides. Sequencing was performed on cultured PBMCs, taken from culture after CMV antigen stimulation. The origin of this receptor is a human donor in good health (CMV status not recorded). Some clones in this sample may be carry-over from other donors' samples. The CDR3 has the sequence CASSPSGGALDTQYF. The nucleotide sequence reads TGTGCCAGCAGTCCTAGCGGGGGGGCCCTAGATACGCAGTATTTT.